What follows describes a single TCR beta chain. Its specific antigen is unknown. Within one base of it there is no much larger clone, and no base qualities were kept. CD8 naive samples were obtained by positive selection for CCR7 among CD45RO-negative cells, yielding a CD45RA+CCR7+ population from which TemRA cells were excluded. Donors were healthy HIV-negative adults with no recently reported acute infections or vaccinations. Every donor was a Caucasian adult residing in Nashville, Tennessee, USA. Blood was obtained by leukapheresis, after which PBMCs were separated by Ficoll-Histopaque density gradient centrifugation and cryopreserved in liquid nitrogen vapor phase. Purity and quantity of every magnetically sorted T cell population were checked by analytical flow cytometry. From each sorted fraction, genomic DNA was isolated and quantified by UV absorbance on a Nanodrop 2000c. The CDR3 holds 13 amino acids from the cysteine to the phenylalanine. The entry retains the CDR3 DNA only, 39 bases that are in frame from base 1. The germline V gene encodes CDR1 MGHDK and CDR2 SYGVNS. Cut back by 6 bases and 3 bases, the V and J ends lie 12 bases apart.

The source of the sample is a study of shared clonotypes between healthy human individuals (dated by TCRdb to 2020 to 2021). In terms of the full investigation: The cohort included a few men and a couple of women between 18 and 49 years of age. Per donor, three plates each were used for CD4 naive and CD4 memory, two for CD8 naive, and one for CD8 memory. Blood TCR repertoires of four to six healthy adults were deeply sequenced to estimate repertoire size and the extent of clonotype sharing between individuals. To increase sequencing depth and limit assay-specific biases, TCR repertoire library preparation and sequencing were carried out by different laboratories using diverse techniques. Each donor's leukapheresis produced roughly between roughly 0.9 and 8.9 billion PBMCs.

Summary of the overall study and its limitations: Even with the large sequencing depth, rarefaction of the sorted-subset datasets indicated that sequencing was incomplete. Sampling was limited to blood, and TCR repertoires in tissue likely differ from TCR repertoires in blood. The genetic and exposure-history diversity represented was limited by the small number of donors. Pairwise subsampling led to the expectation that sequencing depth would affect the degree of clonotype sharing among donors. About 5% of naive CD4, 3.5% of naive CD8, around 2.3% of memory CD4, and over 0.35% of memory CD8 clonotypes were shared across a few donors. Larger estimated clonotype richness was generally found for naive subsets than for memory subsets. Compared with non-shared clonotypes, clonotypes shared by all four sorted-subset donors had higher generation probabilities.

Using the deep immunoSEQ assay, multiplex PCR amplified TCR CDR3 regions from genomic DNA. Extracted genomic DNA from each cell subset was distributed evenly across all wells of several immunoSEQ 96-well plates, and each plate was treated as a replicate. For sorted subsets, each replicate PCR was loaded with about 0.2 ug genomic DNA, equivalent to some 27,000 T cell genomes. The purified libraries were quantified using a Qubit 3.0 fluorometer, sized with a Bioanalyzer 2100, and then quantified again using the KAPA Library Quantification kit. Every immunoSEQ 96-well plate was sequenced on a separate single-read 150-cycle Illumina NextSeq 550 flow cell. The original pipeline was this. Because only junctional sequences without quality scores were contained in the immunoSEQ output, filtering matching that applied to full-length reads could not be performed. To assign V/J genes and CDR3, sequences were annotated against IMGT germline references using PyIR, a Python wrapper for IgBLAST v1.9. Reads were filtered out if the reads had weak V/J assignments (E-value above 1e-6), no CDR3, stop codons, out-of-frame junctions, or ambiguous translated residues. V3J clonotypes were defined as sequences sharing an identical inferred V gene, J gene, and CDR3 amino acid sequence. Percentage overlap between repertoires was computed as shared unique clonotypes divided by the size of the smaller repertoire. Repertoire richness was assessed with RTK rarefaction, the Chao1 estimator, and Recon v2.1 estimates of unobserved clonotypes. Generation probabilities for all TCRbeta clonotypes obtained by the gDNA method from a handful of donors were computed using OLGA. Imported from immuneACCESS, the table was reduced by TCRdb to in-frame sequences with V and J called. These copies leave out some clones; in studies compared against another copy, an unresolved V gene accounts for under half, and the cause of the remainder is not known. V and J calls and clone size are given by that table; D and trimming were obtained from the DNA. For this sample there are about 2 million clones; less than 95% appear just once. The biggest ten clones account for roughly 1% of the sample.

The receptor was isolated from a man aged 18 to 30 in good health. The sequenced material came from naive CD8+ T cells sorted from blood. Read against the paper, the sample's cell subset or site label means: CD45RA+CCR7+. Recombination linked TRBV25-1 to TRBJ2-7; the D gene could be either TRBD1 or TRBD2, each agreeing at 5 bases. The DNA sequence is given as TGTGCCAGCAGAGGGACCGGTGACTACGAGCAGTACTTC. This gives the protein CASRGTGDYEQYF.